The 8 T cell receptor beta chains reported below all come from one sample, sequenced in a study of kidney transplant recipient with SARS-CoV-2 infection (dated by TCRdb to the early 2020s). Sequencing was carried out with an Illumina MiSeq. The public sequencing data were trimmed at Q25 with fastp and processed into clonotypes with MiXCR by TCRdb, which kept only in-frame beta chains. Each record represents a unique CDR3 protein, reported with the most common genes and DNA among its rows. For this sample there are about 240,000 distinct CDR3 sequences; about 30% appear just once. Nearly 7.5% of the sample belongs to the ten largest clones. The intended sense of this specimen's time point label: pre-pandemic baseline sample and day 111 after first positive SARS-CoV-2 test. The sequencing here drew on a blood sample, taken at baseline and on roughly day 120 from a kidney transplant recipient. These receptors all stem from a male patient aged 30 to 39 who had COVID-19 and was a kidney transplant recipient. Following transplantation, T cells from the graft donor may be among those present.

This clonotype was detected ten times or more. The chain carries TRBV12-3 or TRBV12-4 and TRBJ1-2, with D hard to call. CDR3 size: 17 residues. Trimming removed 5 bases from V and 4 bases from J, with 23 bases in between. The CDR3, as DNA: TGTGCCAGCAGTCACATAGACACAGCAGGAAAGACCTATGGCTACACCTTC. It translates to CASSHIDTAGKTYGYTF.

At least ten counts were recorded for this clonotype. This sequence joins TRBV7-9 and TRBJ1-1; tentative D call: TRBD1 (6 bases). There are 16 residues in the CDR3. The V end was cut by 7 bases, the J end by 3 bases, with 21 bases between. Germline V gene lookup returns CDR1 SEHNR and CDR2 FQNEAQ (reference sequence). CDR3 sequence: CASTQGQMLVDTEAFF. In DNA form, the CDR3 reads TGTGCCAGCACACAGGGTCAAATGCTCGTGGACACTGAAGCTTTCTTT. The full variable domain, with the rest looked up from reference TRBV7-9 and TRBJ1-1, is DTGVSQNPRHKITKRGQNVTFRCDPISEHNRLYWYRQTLGQGPEFLTYFQNEAQLEKSRLLSDRFSAERPKGSFSTLEIQRTEQGDSAMYLCASTQGQMLVDTEAFFGQGTRLTVV.

Details on this clonotype: A much larger clone lies one base from this, so it may be a read error. The V call is TRBV20-1, the J call TRBJ2-7; D perhaps matches TRBD1 (5 bases). CDR1 is DFQATT and CDR2 is SNEGSKA in the germline V gene (reference sequence). The CDR3 totals 14 residues. CDR3: CSARAGSPSYKQYF. DNA for the CDR3: TGCAGTGCTAGGGCAGGGTCCCCCTCCTACAAGCAGTACTTC.

The V gene is TRBV5-7, the J gene TRBJ1-2; D unresolved. TRBV5-7 is recorded as an ORF, its role being uncertain. With 7 bases removed from V and 4 bases from J, the gap between germline ends came to 23 bases. The CDR3 covers 16 residues. The CDR3 DNA reads as TGTGCCAGCCGCGACCCTCTTGCGCGAAAGACCTATGGCTACACCTTC. It is translated as CASRDPLARKTYGYTF.

This clonotype was seen a handful of times. The V gene is TRBV7-7, the J gene TRBJ2-1; D is tentatively TRBD1 or TRBD2 (5 bases each). The V and J ends lost 5 bases and 0 bases respectively, with 14 bases between them. This CDR3 is 16 amino acids long. Germline V gene data show CDR1 as SSHAT and CDR2 as FNYEAQ (reference sequence). CDR3 residues: CASSPGTDSSYNEQFF. The CDR3 DNA follows: TGTGCCAGCAGCCCAGGGACCGACAGCTCCTACAATGAGCAGTTCTTC.

To note about this clonotype: Given a much more abundant clone one base away, this may be a read error. The chain employs TRBV6-5 and TRBJ1-2; 7 bases are shared with TRBD1. CDR1 and CDR2 from the germline V gene are MNHEY and SVGAGI. The CDR3 loop spans 15 amino acids. The CDR3 DNA follows: TGTGCCAGCACAGTTAGAACAGGGGTGGGATATGGCCACACCTTC. Its translation is CASTVRTGVGYGHTF.

On this clonotype itself: A much larger clone differs by one base, so this may be a read error. The chain couples TRBV6-6 to TRBJ1-2, with 7 bases lining up with TRBD1. Germline CDR1 and CDR2: MNHNY and SVGAGI (reference sequence). The CDR3 is 13 amino acids. The CDR3 region is CAGSLGQEYGYTF. CDR3 in DNA: TGTGCCGGCAGCCTCGGACAGGAGTATGGCTACACCTTC.

Worth noting for this clonotype: This may stem from a read error, because a much larger clone lies one nucleotide away. The chain combines TRBV3-1 with TRBJ1-3, with D uncertain. The CDR3 runs 12 residues. Germline values: CDR1 LGHDT, CDR2 YNNKEL (reference sequence). This CDR3 is CAGSLVGNTIYF. In DNA, the CDR3 is TGTGCCGGCAGCCTCGTCGGAAACACCATATATTTT. The whole variable domain, remainder taken from reference TRBV3-1 and TRBJ1-3, is DTAVSQTPKYLVTQMGNDKSIKCEQNLGHDTMYWYKQDSKKFLKIMFSYNNKELIINETVPNRFSPKSPDKAHLNLHINSLELGDSAVYFCAGSLVGNTIYFGEGSWLTVV.